These 31 T cell receptor beta chains originate from one sample sequenced in a study of blood T cell repertoires in COVID-19. Clones were sequenced by immunoSEQ multiplex PCR, and TCRdb holds only the in-frame ones, with some missing. The data show hundreds of thousands of clones, about 88% seen once. The material sequenced was PBMCs or T cells enriched from blood (not recorded which). The source of these receptors is a woman in her forties or fifties who had recovered from COVID-19.

V usage is TRBV28 and J usage is TRBJ1-4; no reliable D call. The germline V gene encodes CDR1 MDHEN and CDR2 SYDVKM. This CDR3 is 12 amino acids long. V was clipped by 4 bases and J by 6 bases, with 6 bases between them. In DNA form, the CDR3 reads TGTGCCAGCAGTTCCTATTATGAAAAACTGTTTTTT. This sequence encodes CASSSYYEKLFF. Variable domain in full (rest from reference TRBV28 and TRBJ1-4): DVKVTQSSRYLVKRTGEKVFLECVQDMDHENMFWYRQDPGLGLRLIYFSYDVKMKEKGDIPEGYSVSREKKERFSLILESASTNQTSMYLCASSSYYEKLFFGSGTQLSVL.

The chain couples TRBV9 to TRBJ2-5; D remains unclear. V lost 1 base and J lost 5, with 9 bases in between. The CDR3 is 13 amino acids. Germline V CDR1 and CDR2: SGDLS, YYNGEE. In DNA form, the CDR3 reads TGTGCCAGCAGCGTATCTAGTTGGGAGACCCAGTACTTC. Protein sequence: CASSVSSWETQYF.

This clone has just one count. The V and J genes are TRBV7-2 and TRBJ1-5; possibly TRBD1 for D (6 bases). V was pared by 1 base and J by 11 bases, with 18 bases between. Germline values: CDR1 SGHTA, CDR2 FQGNSA. This CDR3 has 15 residues. CDR3 residues: CASSLVSAGVSSQHF. CDR3 nucleotides: TGTGCCAGCAGCTTAGTGTCGGCAGGGGTTTCATCCCAGCATTTT.

The rearrangement uses TRBV5-1 and TRBJ2-1; a possible D gene is TRBD1 (5 bases). The CDR3 has 13 residues. From germline, CDR1 is SGHRS and CDR2 YFSETQ. Trimming left V 0 bases short and J 10 bases short, with 11 bases between. DNA of the CDR3: TGCGCCAGCAGCTTGGAGAAGGGGCGGGAGCAGTTCTTC. Its protein product is CASSLEKGREQFF.

The V gene is TRBV14, the J gene TRBJ2-3; no reliable D call. The CDR3 loop spans 16 amino acids. Deletions cut 1 base from V and 0 bases from J, with 11 bases between. Germline V gene lookup returns CDR1 SGHDN and CDR2 FVKESK. CDR3 sequence: CASSQAVTASTDTQYF. CDR3 in DNA: TGTGCCAGCAGCCAAGCGGTTACCGCTAGCACAGATACGCAGTATTTT.

The chain uses TRBV28 and TRBJ2-7; no clear D. This CDR3 has 11 residues. The V gene's germline CDR1 is MDHEN and CDR2 SYDVKM. Trimming took 6 bases from V and 4 from J, leaving 7 bases between them. CDR3 loop: CASRREYEQYF. Written as DNA, the CDR3 is TGTGCCAGCAGGAGAGAATACGAGCAGTACTTC.

This clone was recorded only once. The CDR3 loop reads CASSFSTGATYEQYF. DNA of the CDR3: TGTGCCAGCAGCTTTTCGACAGGGGCGACCTACGAGCAGTACTTC. This chain links TRBV5-5 with TRBJ2-7; 8 nucleotides line up with TRBD1. CDR1 SGHKS and CDR2 YYEKEE come from the germline V gene (reference sequence). The CDR3 extends over 15 amino acids. After removal of 2 bases from V and 2 bases from J, the junction contained 6 bases not matched to a gene. The variable domain in full, completed from reference TRBV5-5 and TRBJ2-7, reads DAGVTQSPTHLIKTRGQQVTLRCSPISGHKSVSWYQQVLGQGPQFIFQYYEKEERGRGNFPDRFSARQFPNYSSELNVNALLLGDSALYLCASSFSTGATYEQYFGPGTRLTVT.

The V and J genes are TRBV27 and TRBJ1-5, with D maybe TRBD1 (6 bases). This CDR3 comprises 14 residues. Germline-derived CDR1 and CDR2 are MNHEY and SMNVEV (reference sequence). Trimming took off 5 bases at V and 6 bases at J, with 14 bases between the two ends. The CDR3 loop reads CASSQGILGQPQHF. For the CDR3, the DNA is TGTGCCAGCAGTCAGGGGATTCTGGGTCAGCCCCAGCATTTT.

The rearrangement joins TRBV6-6 to TRBJ2-5; D may be TRBD1 (6 bases). Germline CDR1 MNHNY, CDR2 SVGAGI (reference sequence). The CDR3 length is 13 residues. Trimming took off 5 bases at V and 3 bases at J, with 10 bases between the two ends. The CDR3 is CASSTGQKETQYF. CDR3 in DNA: TGTGCCAGCAGTACTGGACAGAAAGAGACCCAGTACTTC.

This rearrangement joins TRBV9 to TRBJ2-2, with unresolved D. CDR1 and CDR2 from the germline V gene are SGDLS and YYNGEE. V lost 0 bases and J lost 1, with 10 bases in between. This CDR3 is 16 amino acids long. The CDR3 loop reads CASSVDGTRNTGELFF. The CDR3 DNA sequence: TGTGCCAGCAGCGTAGATGGCACAAGGAACACCGGGGAGCTGTTTTTT.

The rearrangement links TRBV28 to TRBJ2-7; 8 positions agree with TRBD2. This CDR3 comprises 15 residues. Trimming removed 6 bases from V and 4 bases from J; junction bases left unmatched: 11. CDR1 is MDHEN, CDR2 SYDVKM, per germline. CDR3 nucleotides: TGTGCCAGCAGCTCCAGCGGGAGTACCTCGTACGAGCAGTACTTC. As protein: CASSSSGSTSYEQYF.

This clone was observed once. The chain recombines TRBV18 with TRBJ2-7; weak D call: TRBD2 (5 bases). The CDR3 runs 13 residues. CDR1 is KGHSH and CDR2 is LQKENI in the germline V gene. Trimming took off 6 bases at V and 7 bases at J, with 16 bases between the two ends. CDR3 in DNA: TGTGCCAGCTCCCCCGGGGTCCTAGGGGAGCAGTACTTC. This encodes CASSPGVLGEQYF. Full variable domain (outside the CDR3, taken from reference TRBV18 and TRBJ2-7): NAGVMQNPRHLVRRRGQEARLRCSPMKGHSHVYWYRQLPEEGLKFMVYLQKENIIDESGMPKERFSAEFPKEGPSILRIQQVVRGDSAAYFCASSPGVLGEQYFGPGTRLTVT.

V usage is TRBV2 and J usage is TRBJ2-3; possible D gene TRBD2, 6 bases. Germline V gene data show CDR1 as SNHLY and CDR2 as FYNNEI. This CDR3 has 15 amino acids. V lost 8 bases to trimming and J lost 4 bases, with 19 bases between them. CDR3 region: CASAPSVGAADTQYF. The DNA for the CDR3 is TGTGCCAGCGCCCCTAGCGTGGGCGCGGCAGATACGCAGTATTTT. Based on the CDR3 plus reference TRBV2 and TRBJ2-3, the full variable domain is EPEVTQTPSHQVTQMGQEVILRCVPISNHLYFYWYRQILGQKVEFLVSFYNNEISEKSEIFDDQFSVERPDGSNFTLKIRSTKLEDSAMYFCASAPSVGAADTQYFGPGTRLTVL.

This clone turned up a few times. The chain has TRBV27 and TRBJ1-2; 10 positions match TRBD1. The CDR3 extends over 16 amino acids. From germline, CDR1 is MNHEY and CDR2 SMNVEV (reference sequence). With V trimmed by 6 bases and J by 7 bases, 14 bases remained unmatched. This CDR3 reads CASSSLPGQGLGGYTF. Here the CDR3 DNA reads TGTGCCAGCAGCTCCTTGCCGGGACAGGGGCTGGGTGGCTACACCTTC.

The chain couples TRBV30 to TRBJ2-6; D is possibly TRBD1 (6 bases). V lost 3 bases, J lost 0 bases, and 12 bases lay in between. CDR1 is GTSNPN and CDR2 is SVGIG in the germline V gene (reference sequence). This CDR3 region has 16 residues. This CDR3 is CAWRRQGSSGANVLTF. The CDR3 coding sequence is TGTGCCTGGAGGAGGCAGGGGAGCTCTGGGGCCAACGTCCTGACTTTC.

The rearrangement uses TRBV10-3 and TRBJ2-7, with TRBD1 as a possible D gene (6 bases). Trimming shortened V by 0 bases and J by 3 bases, and 9 bases separated the two germline ends. The V gene's germline CDR1 is ENHRY and CDR2 SYGVKD. This CDR3 is built from 14 residues. DNA of the CDR3: TGTGCCATCAGTGAGTCTGGGACAATCTACGAGCAGTACTTC. Translation gives CAISESGTIYEQYF.

CDR3 DNA sequence: TGTGCCACCAGTGATAAGGGACTAGCGGACCACACAGATACGCAGTATTTT. The encoded protein is CATSDKGLADHTDTQYF. V and J are TRBV24-1 and TRBJ2-3, with 11 nucleotides matching TRBD2. J was trimmed by 2 bases and V by 3 bases; bases with no gene match: 6. From germline, CDR1 is KGHDR and CDR2 SFDVKD. This CDR3 contains 17 residues.

CDR3 in DNA: TGTGCCAGCAGCGCGGTAGCGGGAGGAGCTACGCAGTATTTT. This encodes CASSAVAGGATQYF. The genes are TRBV9 and TRBJ2-3; 10 bases match TRBD2. CDR1 and CDR2 from the germline V gene are SGDLS and YYNGEE. Losses at the gene ends were 3 bases for V and 8 bases for J; bases not matched to a gene: 6. The CDR3 runs to 14 residues.

This chain connects TRBV10-1 to TRBJ2-2; no reliable D call. This CDR3 contains 14 residues. Germline V gives CDR1 WNHNN, CDR2 SYGVQD (reference sequence). Trimming pared 1 base from V and 2 bases from J, leaving 5 bases between. The CDR3 DNA reads TGCGCCAGCAGTGAGTTGCTAAACACCGGGGAGCTGTTTTTT. Translated, it gives CASSELLNTGELFF.

This chain uses TRBV3-1 (or the pseudogene TRBV3-2) with TRBJ2-1; 10 nucleotides line up with TRBD2. Trimming took 0 bases from V and 10 from J; bases not matched to a gene: 12. The length of the CDR3 is 17 residues. Germline V gene data show CDR1 as LGHDT and CDR2 as YNNKEL (reference sequence). The CDR3 nucleotides are TGTGCCAGCAGCCAAGAAGGACTAGCGGATATTACTAAGGAGCAGTTCTTC. Encoded protein: CASSQEGLADITKEQFF.

The rearrangement links TRBV11-3 to TRBJ2-1; D possibly corresponds to TRBD2 (5 bases). Between the trimmed V and J ends, which lost 0 bases and 5 bases, there was a span of 8 bases. Germline V gene lookup returns CDR1 SGHNT and CDR2 YENEEA. The CDR3 sequence is 14 residues long. In DNA, the CDR3 is TGTGCCAGCAGCTTAGAGAGCGGAAACAATGAGCAGTTCTTC. It codes for CASSLESGNNEQFF.

The rearrangement links TRBV15 to TRBJ2-1, with 8 bases that match TRBD2. V gave up 3 bases and J gave up 6 bases; unmatched junction bases: 16. Germline assignment: CDR1 LNHNV and CDR2 YYDKDF (reference sequence). The CDR3 contains 18 residues. The CDR3 DNA is TGTGCCACCAGCAGCCCGGGGACTAGAGTCGCTGGGCGCAATGAGCAGTTCTTC. This gives the protein CATSSPGTRVAGRNEQFF.

This chain connects TRBV6-5 to TRBJ2-7; D is perhaps TRBD2 (6 bases). The ends were cut back, 1 base at V and 0 bases at J, with 7 bases in the middle. Germline CDR1 reads MNHEY; CDR2 reads SVGAGI. This CDR3 has 14 residues. The CDR3 is CASSYLRGSYEQYF. In nucleotides, the CDR3 is TGTGCCAGCAGTTACTTGCGGGGCTCCTACGAGCAGTACTTC.

The V gene is TRBV11-1, the J gene TRBJ1-5; no firm D call. The CDR3 is 13 amino acids. CDR1 SGHAT and CDR2 FQDESV come from the germline V gene (reference sequence). The V end was cut by 1 base, the J end by 5 bases, with 6 bases between. CDR3 protein: CASSLGQDQPQHF. The CDR3 nucleotides read TGTGCCAGCAGCTTAGGTCAGGATCAGCCCCAGCATTTT. The variable domain in full, with the rest retrieved from reference TRBV11-1 and TRBJ1-5, is EAEVAQSPRYKITEKSQAVAFWCDPISGHATLYWYRQILGQGPELLVQFQDESVVDDSQLPKDRFSAERLKGVDSTLKIQPAELGDSAMYLCASSLGQDQPQHFGDGTRLSIL.

V is TRBV29-1 and J is TRBJ1-1; TRBD1 matches 7 bases. V was clipped by 7 bases and J by 8 bases; unmatched bases: 10. CDR3 length: 12 residues. Germline CDR1 SQVTM, CDR2 ANQGSEA. The CDR3 DNA is TGCAGCGAGGTTGGCTGGACAGGCGAAGCTTTCTTT. Residues: CSEVGWTGEAFF.

This rearrangement joins TRBV30 to TRBJ2-1, with 8 positions matching TRBD2. CDR1 GTSNPN and CDR2 SVGIG come from the germline V gene (reference sequence). CDR3 length: 13 amino acids. With V trimmed by 7 bases and J by 3 bases, 5 bases remained unmatched. The CDR3 spells CALYSGDYNEQFF. The DNA for the CDR3 is TGTGCCTTATATAGCGGGGACTACAATGAGCAGTTCTTC.

The V call is TRBV21-1, the J call TRBJ1-1. TRBV21-1 has pseudogene status. This CDR3 comprises 8 residues. The chain's CDR3 is CASSTTFF. The DNA for the CDR3 is TGTGCCAGCAGTACTACTTTCTTT.

The DNA for the CDR3 is TGTGCCAGCAGCTTACGGGGGAACTACGAGCAGTACTTC. Amino acid sequence: CASSLRGNYEQYF. The chain combines TRBV11-3 with TRBJ2-7; D possibly corresponds to TRBD2 (6 bases). The CDR3 spans 13 residues. The V and J ends lost 2 bases and 3 bases respectively, with 8 bases between them. Germline lookup yields CDR1 SGHNT and CDR2 YENEEA.

V usage is TRBV5-1 and J usage is TRBJ2-5, with 8 bases that match TRBD2. Germline CDR1 SGHRS, CDR2 YFSETQ. The CDR3 is 16 residues long. The junction had 9 bases not matched to a gene; V was cut back by 0 bases and J by 5 bases. The CDR3 sequence: CASSLGSAGEYETQYF. The CDR3 region has the DNA TGCGCCAGCAGCTTGGGATCAGCGGGAGAATACGAGACCCAGTACTTC.

The rearrangement links TRBV27 to TRBJ1-2; 7 bases are shared with TRBD1. The CDR3 runs to 13 residues. CDR1 is MNHEY, CDR2 SMNVEV, per germline (reference sequence). With V trimmed by 0 bases and J by 13 bases, 8 bases remained unmatched. CDR3 protein: CASSLSPSTGSTF. DNA for the CDR3: TGTGCCAGCAGTTTATCCCCCTCGACAGGGTCCACCTTC.

This sequence joins TRBV18 and TRBJ1-3; D is ambiguous. This CDR3 spans 15 amino acids. The V end lost 4 bases, the J end lost 2 bases, and 12 bases lay between the germline ends. Germline assignment: CDR1 KGHSH and CDR2 LQKENI. Written as DNA, the CDR3 is TGTGCCAGCTCACTTCCGGTCGGGGCTGGAAACACCATATATTTT. Protein product: CASSLPVGAGNTIYF.